The TCR beta chain described here comes from a study of T cells in Graves' hyperthyroidism and ophthalmopathy. The V gene's germline CDR1 is SNHLY and CDR2 FYNNEI. The CDR3 spans 14 residues. V was clipped by 4 bases and J by 7 bases, with 14 bases between them. Amplified regions were TCR beta CDR3 sequences from RNA transcripts. An initial round of RT-PCR targeting the TCR CDR3 relied on the HTBI primer set. Using its own MiXCR run on the multiplex PCR reads, TCRdb lists one record per CDR3 protein. The table includes roughly 250,000 distinct CDR3 sequences, 20% to 25% detected once. The study's findings and limits: Also found in blood were most expanded thyroid clonotypes above 0.001. The model identified upcoming ophthalmopathy a median roughly 6.5 months ahead of onset.

This clonotype showed up many times. Its specificity is not known. Duration under 3 months, a NOSPECS grade of at least 4, and a Clinical Activity Score of at least 3 characterized the ophthalmopathy patients. The specimen sequenced was blood. V and J are TRBV2 and TRBJ1-5, with a tentative D call TRBD1 (5 bases). The sequence came from a man younger than 40 with Graves' ophthalmopathy. The CDR3 sequence is CASSVIRVMQPQHF. The CDR3, as DNA: TGTGCCAGCAGTGTCATCAGGGTTATGCAGCCCCAGCATTTT.